This T cell receptor beta chain was identified in a study of T cells in Graves' hyperthyroidism and ophthalmopathy. V was pared by 1 base and J by 6 bases, with 6 bases between. In germline, CDR1 is LNHDA, CDR2 SQIVND (reference sequence). The length of the CDR3 is 13 residues. This clonotype was recorded a few times. Fresh peripheral blood, roughly 10 ml, was the source of the PBMCs. What was amplified from RNA transcripts were TCR beta CDR3 regions. The TCR CDR3 first-round RT-PCR relied on the HTBI primer set. A single record per CDR3 protein comes from TCRdb applying MiXCR to the multiplex PCR reads. Among approximately 510,000 distinct CDR3 sequences listed, more than 20% were seen once.

The chain has TRBV19 and TRBJ2-2, with D hard to call. The sequence came from a man younger than 35 with Graves' hyperthyroidism. Input material: blood. This CDR3 is CASSIVRAGELFF. Here the CDR3 DNA reads TGTGCCAGTAGTATAGTAAGGGCCGGGGAGCTGTTTTTT.